Presented here are 16 T cell receptor beta chains from one specimen sequenced in a study of identical twins. TCRdb analysed the 5' RACE reads with MiXCR anew, one entry per CDR3 protein. The table shows a few hundred thousand distinct CDR3 sequences, with 7% to 9.5% occurring only once. Sequences were obtained from naive T cells sorted from blood. Receptor source: a woman aged 50 to 65 in good health.

This clonotype has more than one count but fewer than ten. The gene calls are TRBV20-1 and TRBJ2-7; possible D gene TRBD1, 5 bases. Trimming took 5 bases from V and 5 from J, leaving 16 bases between them. The germline CDR1 and CDR2 sequences are DFQATT and SNEGSKA (reference sequence). This CDR3 is 13 amino acids long. CDR3 in amino acids: CSAYQGQVDEQYF. The CDR3 region has the DNA TGCAGTGCTTATCAGGGTCAAGTAGACGAGCAGTACTTC.

The chain has TRBV15 and TRBJ2-7, with 9 nucleotides matching TRBD1. The junction had 7 bases not matched to a gene; V was cut back by 2 bases and J by 5 bases. CDR1 LNHNV and CDR2 YYDKDF come from the germline V gene (reference sequence). This CDR3 is 15 amino acids long. In DNA form, the CDR3 reads TGTGCCACCAGCAGAACCGGGACAGGGTCCCACGAGCAGTACTTC. It encodes CATSRTGTGSHEQYF.

There are a few counts of this clonotype. The chain uses TRBV20-1 and TRBJ1-1; possibly TRBD1 for D (6 bases). The germline V gene encodes CDR1 DFQATT and CDR2 SNEGSKA (reference sequence). This CDR3 comprises 15 residues. The V end was cut by 0 bases, the J end by 0 bases, with 11 bases between. CDR3 protein: CSARDLDRMNTEAFF. Here the CDR3 DNA reads TGCAGTGCTAGAGATCTGGACAGAATGAACACTGAAGCTTTCTTT.

Ten or more counts support this clonotype. The genes are TRBV12-3 or TRBV12-4 and TRBJ1-6; D is perhaps TRBD1 (5 bases). V lost 3 bases, J lost 6 bases, and 9 bases lay in between. The CDR3 runs 14 residues. The CDR3 reads CASSLGPVNSPLHF. The CDR3 DNA reads TGTGCCAGCAGTTTGGGACCCGTTAATTCACCCCTCCACTTT.

This clonotype came up many times. The chain employs TRBV5-1 and TRBJ2-5; 8 nucleotides agree with TRBD2. The V segment lost 4 bases and the J segment 5 bases; nucleotides outside the gene matches: 10. Germline V lookup: CDR1 SGHRS, CDR2 YFSETQ. The CDR3 sequence is 15 residues long. The CDR3 sequence is CASSRSGSVEETQYF. Here the CDR3 DNA reads TGCGCCAGCAGCCGAAGCGGGAGTGTGGAGGAGACCCAGTACTTC.

This clonotype was detected a few times. The gene calls are TRBV14 and TRBJ2-1; 14 bases align to TRBD2. The CDR3 is made up of 19 amino acids. Per the germline V gene, CDR1 is SGHDN and CDR2 is FVKESK. The V and J ends lost 4 bases and 1 base, in that order; junction bases with no gene match: 9. The CDR3 here is CASSPRLAGGPSSYNEQFF. The DNA of the CDR3 is TGTGCCAGCAGCCCGCGACTAGCGGGAGGGCCCTCTTCCTACAATGAGCAGTTCTTC.

This chain uses TRBV18 with TRBJ2-3; a possible D gene is TRBD2 (5 bases). The CDR3 is 15 residues long. V was cut by 1 base and J by 0 bases, with 8 bases left in between. The germline V gene has CDR1 KGHSH and CDR2 LQKENI. CDR3 bases: TGTGCCAGCTCACCACTGAGCGGTAGCACAGATACGCAGTATTTT. It is translated as CASSPLSGSTDTQYF.

This clonotype was seen at least ten times. The chain is built from TRBV5-1 and TRBJ1-1, with no clear D. The V and J ends lost 2 bases and 1 base respectively, with 15 bases between them. CDR1 and CDR2 from the germline V gene are SGHRS and YFSETQ. This CDR3 is built from 16 residues. DNA of the CDR3: TGCGCCAGCAGCTTCGGTCAGCTATTAGAGAACACTGAAGCTTTCTTT. Protein product: CASSFGQLLENTEAFF.

A remark on this clonotype: A much larger clone lies one base from this, so it may be a read error. CDR3 nucleotides: TGCAGCGTTGAAGATTGCAAAAACACCGGGGAGCTGTTTTTT. It encodes CSVEDCKNTGELFF. V gene TRBV29-1 combines with J gene TRBJ2-2, with no clear D. The V end was cut by 0 bases, the J end by 2 bases, with 7 bases between. The CDR3 is made up of 14 amino acids. The germline CDR1 and CDR2 sequences are SQVTM and ANQGSEA.

Many counts were recorded for this clonotype. The V call is TRBV4-1, the J call TRBJ1-5; 7 bases line up with TRBD1. Trimming took 1 base from V and 7 from J; bases not matched to a gene: 4. Germline values: CDR1 MGHRA, CDR2 YSYEKL. The CDR3 consists of 14 residues. The CDR3 loop is CASSQGRTGQPQHF. The CDR3 DNA reads as TGCGCCAGCAGCCAAGGGCGGACAGGACAGCCCCAGCATTTT.

Only a few counts were recorded for this clonotype. This rearrangement joins TRBV13 to TRBJ2-7; TRBD2 might be the D (5 bases). Trimming removed 1 base from V and 7 bases from J, with 8 bases in between. The CDR3 covers 12 residues. The germline gives CDR1 PRHDT, CDR2 FYEKMQ (reference sequence). CDR3 DNA: TGTGCCAGCAGCTTAGATTCGGGAGAGCAGTACGTC. Amino acids: CASSLDSGEQYV.

The table lists this clonotype with many counts. The chain is built from TRBV29-1 and TRBJ2-1, with TRBD1 as a possible D gene (6 bases). Trimming took 1 base from V and 6 from J, leaving 19 bases between them. Germline assignment: CDR1 SQVTM and CDR2 ANQGSEA. The CDR3 totals 16 residues. The CDR3 protein is CSVEGGTRGSSNEQFF. The DNA of the CDR3 is TGCAGCGTTGAAGGGGGAACAAGGGGGAGCTCCAATGAGCAGTTCTTC.

The sample holds a few counts of this clonotype. V usage is TRBV12-3 or TRBV12-4 and J usage is TRBJ1-1, with D possibly TRBD1 on 5 matching bases. V was pared by 7 bases and J by 6 bases, with 15 bases between. This CDR3 contains 13 residues. This CDR3 reads CASKAWGLAEAFF. Here the CDR3 DNA reads TGTGCCAGCAAGGCTTGGGGGTTGGCTGAAGCTTTCTTT.

This clonotype was counted at least ten times. The rearrangement links TRBV11-2 to TRBJ2-2, with 8 bases lining up with TRBD1. The CDR3 has 16 amino acids. CDR1 SGHAT and CDR2 FQNNGV come from the germline V gene. V was pared by 4 bases and J by 3 bases, with 7 bases of the junction left unmatched. CDR3 residues: CASSSPRGRDTGELFF. The CDR3 nucleotides read TGTGCCAGCAGCTCTCCCAGGGGGCGGGACACCGGGGAGCTGTTTTTT.

This chain connects TRBV4-1 to TRBJ2-4; 9 nucleotides line up with TRBD1. After removal of 0 bases from V and 2 bases from J, the junction contained 8 bases not matched to a gene. CDR3 length: 18 amino acids. Germline loops: CDR1 MGHRA, CDR2 YSYEKL. The CDR3: CASSQESGTGLSKNIQYF. In DNA, the CDR3 is TGCGCCAGCAGCCAAGAATCAGGGACAGGGCTGTCCAAAAACATTCAGTACTTC.

The CDR3 protein is CASSHSGRSHEQYV. In DNA, the CDR3 is TGTGCCAGCAGCCATAGCGGGAGGTCTCACGAGCAGTACGTC. V and J are TRBV11-2 and TRBJ2-7; 10 positions agree with TRBD2. The CDR3 spans 14 residues. Germline-derived CDR1 and CDR2 are SGHAT and FQNNGV. With 5 bases clipped from V and 5 bases from J, the junction kept 6 bases outside the gene matches.